These 16 T cell receptor beta chains were sequenced from one sample in a study of a mutant IDH1 vaccine in newly diagnosed glioma. The time point here: baseline, week 1 (first vaccination visit). Indicated treatment: pre-vaccination baseline after standard-of-care therapy. The assay was immunoSEQ multiplex PCR, and TCRdb's table has in-frame clones only and misses some. The sample has tens of thousands of clones; more than 65% are singletons. This specimen was PBMCs, taken from a glioma patient treated with radiotherapy, temozolomide or both. The receptors come from a man in his forties with glioma. Some clones in this sample may be carry-over from other donors' samples.

The chain joins TRBV25-1 to TRBJ1-2; a weak D match, TRBD1 (5 bases). CDR3 length: 13 amino acids. V gave up 6 bases and J gave up 7 bases, with 15 bases separating them. CDR1 MGHDK and CDR2 SYGVNS come from the germline V gene. The CDR3 nucleotides are TGTGCCAGCAGGGAAGAGACAGTGGGTGGCTACACCTTC. Translating it yields CASREETVGGYTF.

The rearrangement uses TRBV6-5 and TRBJ1-2; D perhaps matches TRBD1 (6 bases). Per the germline V gene, CDR1 is MNHEY and CDR2 is SVGAGI. V shed 5 bases and J shed 5 bases, with 9 bases lying between them. CDR3 length equals 12 residues. This chain's CDR3 is CASSETGYGYTF. CDR3 nucleotide sequence: TGTGCCAGCAGTGAGACAGGTTATGGCTACACCTTC.

J is TRBJ2-7 and V is TRBV19; D tentatively reads TRBD1 or TRBD2 (5 bases each). In germline, CDR1 is LNHDA, CDR2 SQIVND (reference sequence). V lost 4 bases, J lost 2 bases, and 12 bases lay in between. There are 14 residues in the CDR3. The CDR3 spells CASSKGPATYEQYF. CDR3 nucleotides: TGTGCCAGTAGTAAGGGACCTGCTACCTACGAGCAGTACTTC.

DNA for the CDR3: TGTGCCAGCAGTCCAGGGGCAGGGAACTATGGCTACACCTTC. Amino acid sequence: CASSPGAGNYGYTF. The chain couples TRBV9 to TRBJ1-2, with D maybe TRBD1 (6 bases). The CDR3 is 14 residues long. V was pared by 5 bases and J by 2 bases, with 13 bases between. CDR1 is SGDLS, CDR2 YYNGEE, per germline.

In this sample, this clone turned up a few times. The chain is built from TRBV5-1 and TRBJ1-6; 10 bases fit TRBD1. The CDR3 is made up of 17 amino acids. Germline V gene data show CDR1 as SGHRS and CDR2 as YFSETQ. V lost 3 bases to trimming and J lost 10 bases; unmatched junction nucleotides: 13. Written as DNA, the CDR3 is TGCGCCAGCAGCTCGGGGCGAAGGGGGACAGGGGAATCACCCCTCCACTTT. This gives the protein CASSSGRRGTGESPLHF.

J is TRBJ1-1 and V is TRBV7-9; D might be TRBD1 (5 bases). The CDR3 has 12 residues. V was trimmed by 5 bases and J by 6 bases, leaving 10 bases between them. Germline V gene lookup returns CDR1 SEHNR and CDR2 FQNEAQ (reference sequence). CDR3 DNA sequence: TGTGCCAGCAGCCCTGGGACGGCTGAAGCTTTCTTT. Translated, it gives CASSPGTAEAFF.

This chain joins TRBV2 and TRBJ2-7; 7 bases line up with TRBD1. The CDR3 contains 18 residues. Germline V gives CDR1 SNHLY, CDR2 FYNNEI. V shed 8 bases, J shed 4 bases, and the junction held 23 bases outside the gene matches. The CDR3: CASEGGAVRGQGTYEQYF. DNA for the CDR3: TGTGCCAGCGAAGGGGGAGCGGTAAGGGGGCAGGGGACGTACGAGCAGTACTTC.

The chain uses TRBV7-8 and TRBJ1-1; 9 nucleotides align to TRBD1. Per germline, CDR1 SGHVS and CDR2 FQNEAQ. Losses at the gene ends were 6 bases for V and 6 bases for J; bases not matched to a gene: 11. CDR3 length: 15 amino acids. CDR3 DNA: TGTGCCAGCAGGTCACAGGGGGCCCAGGGAGCTGAAGCTTTCTTT. It translates to CASRSQGAQGAEAFF.

The V call is TRBV7-8, the J call TRBJ1-1; D possibly corresponds to TRBD1 (5 bases). V lost 3 bases to trimming and J lost 1 base, with 6 bases between them. The CDR3 spans 13 residues. Per germline, CDR1 SGHVS and CDR2 FQNEAQ. The CDR3: CASSFQGNTEAFF. Written as DNA, the CDR3 is TGTGCCAGCAGCTTCCAGGGGAACACTGAAGCTTTCTTT. Together with reference TRBV7-8 and TRBJ1-1, the CDR3 gives the full variable domain: GAGVSQSPRYKVAKRGQDVALRCDPISGHVSLFWYQQALGQGPEFLTYFQNEAQLDKSGLPSDRFFAERPEGSVSTLKIQRTQQEDSAVYLCASSFQGNTEAFFGQGTRLTVV.

The rearrangement uses TRBV6-5 and TRBJ1-1, with D maybe TRBD1 (6 bases). CDR1 is MNHEY, CDR2 SVGAGI, per germline. The ends were cut back, 2 bases at V and 1 base at J, with 11 bases in the middle. This CDR3 is 15 amino acids long. CDR3 residues: CASSYEGGANTEAFF. For the CDR3, the DNA is TGTGCCAGCAGTTACGAAGGGGGTGCGAACACTGAAGCTTTCTTT.

This sequence joins TRBV13 and TRBJ1-1; D is uncertain. Germline CDR1 PRHDT, CDR2 FYEKMQ (reference sequence). Between the trimmed V and J ends, which lost 3 bases and 3 bases, there was a span of 5 bases. The CDR3 spans 12 residues. The CDR3: CASSFGDTEAFF. In DNA form, the CDR3 reads TGTGCCAGCAGCTTCGGGGACACTGAAGCTTTCTTT.

The CDR3 loop is CASRRDRLNTEAFF. CDR3 in DNA: TGTGCCAGCAGGAGGGACAGGCTGAACACTGAAGCTTTCTTT. V usage is TRBV2 and J usage is TRBJ1-1, with 8 bases lining up with TRBD1. The germline gives CDR1 SNHLY, CDR2 FYNNEI. The V and J ends lost 6 bases and 0 bases, in that order; junction bases with no gene match: 3. The CDR3 is 14 amino acids.

This chain links TRBV5-6 with TRBJ2-3, with D possibly matching TRBD2 (6 bases). This CDR3 has 16 residues. Per the germline V gene, CDR1 is SGHDT and CDR2 is YYEEEE. Trimming left V 1 base short and J 2 bases short, with 14 bases between. CDR3 sequence (DNA): TGTGCCAGCAGCTTGTTTTCAGGGAGGAACACAGATACGCAGTATTTT. This gives the protein CASSLFSGRNTDTQYF. The complete variable domain, with remaining parts taken from reference TRBV5-6 and TRBJ2-3, reads DAGVTQSPTHLIKTRGQQVTLRCSPKSGHDTVSWYQQALGQGPQFIFQYYEEEERQRGNFPDRFSGHQFPNYSSELNVNALLLGDSALYLCASSLFSGRNTDTQYFGPGTRLTVL.

This rearrangement joins TRBV9 to TRBJ1-1; 8 bases are a match to TRBD1. Germline values: CDR1 SGDLS, CDR2 YYNGEE. Trimming cost V 2 bases and J 0 bases; bases outside gene matches: 9. The CDR3 is 17 residues long. CDR3 DNA: TGTGCCAGCAGCGTCCGACCTCAGGGGGCAATGAACACTGAAGCTTTCTTT. Translating it yields CASSVRPQGAMNTEAFF.

The rearrangement uses TRBV5-4 and TRBJ1-2; D may be TRBD1 (6 bases). Trimming took off 3 bases at V and 4 bases at J, with 19 bases between the two ends. Germline V gives CDR1 SGHNT, CDR2 YYREEE (reference sequence). The CDR3 has 16 amino acids. CDR3 in amino acids: CASSWGGRLGGYGYTF. The CDR3 DNA reads TGTGCCAGCAGCTGGGGCGGCCGCCTAGGGGGCTATGGCTACACCTTC.

The V gene is TRBV4-1, the J gene TRBJ2-7, with D perhaps matching TRBD2 (6 bases). The CDR3 covers 14 residues. CDR1 is MGHRA and CDR2 is YSYEKL in the germline V gene. Trimming removed 4 bases at V and 4 bases at J, with 14 bases between. CDR3 nucleotides: TGCGCCAGCAGCCGGGGGACTCAGAATTACGAGCAGTACTTC. Translating it yields CASSRGTQNYEQYF.